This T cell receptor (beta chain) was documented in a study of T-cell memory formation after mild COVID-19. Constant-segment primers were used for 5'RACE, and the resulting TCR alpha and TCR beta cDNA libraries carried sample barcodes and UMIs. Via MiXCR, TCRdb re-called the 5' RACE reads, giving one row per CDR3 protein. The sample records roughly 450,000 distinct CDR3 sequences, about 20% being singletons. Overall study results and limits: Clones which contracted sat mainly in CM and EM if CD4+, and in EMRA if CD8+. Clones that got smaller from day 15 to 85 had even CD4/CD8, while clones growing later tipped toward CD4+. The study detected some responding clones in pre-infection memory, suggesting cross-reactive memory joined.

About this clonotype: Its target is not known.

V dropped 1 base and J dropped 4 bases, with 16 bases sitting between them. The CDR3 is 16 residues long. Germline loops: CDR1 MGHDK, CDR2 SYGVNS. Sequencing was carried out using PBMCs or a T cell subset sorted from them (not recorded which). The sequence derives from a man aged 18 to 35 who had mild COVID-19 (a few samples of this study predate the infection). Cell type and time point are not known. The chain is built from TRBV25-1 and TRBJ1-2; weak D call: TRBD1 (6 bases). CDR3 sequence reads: CASSEWDGGGIYGYTF. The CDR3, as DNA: TGTGCCAGCAGTGAATGGGACGGTGGGGGCATCTATGGCTACACCTTC.